This passage covers 12 T cell receptor beta chains from one sample sequenced in a study of early T cells in non-severe SARS-CoV-2 infection. MiXCR, applied by TCRdb to the 5' RACE reads, yields one record per CDR3 protein. The sample carries around 71,000 distinct CDR3 sequences, roughly 15% recorded once. Sequencing used whole blood, obtained at baseline. All receptors come from an adult who was a healthcare worker with PCR-confirmed SARS-CoV-2 infection or an uninfected control (not recorded which).

CDR3 protein: CASSEWTSGSNEQYF. Written as DNA, the CDR3 is TGTGCCAGCAGTGAATGGACTAGCGGGAGTAACGAGCAGTACTTC. The rearrangement uses TRBV2 and TRBJ2-7; 13 nucleotides align to TRBD2. V trimming: 2 bases; J trimming: 5 bases; junction bases outside the gene matches: 3. This CDR3 has 15 amino acids. CDR1 SNHLY and CDR2 FYNNEI come from the germline V gene.

CDR3 region: CAGFLANEQFF. CDR3 DNA: TGTGCCGGTTTTCTAGCCAATGAGCAGTTCTTC. The chain combines TRBV21-1 with TRBJ2-1; the table's D call, TRBD2, was not checked against the DNA. TRBV21-1 is classified as a pseudogene. The CDR3 is made up of 11 amino acids.

The chain employs TRBV28 and TRBJ2-6; D gene ambiguous. The CDR3 has 13 amino acids. Trimming stripped 6 bases from V and 3 bases from J, with 6 bases between. CDR1 is MDHEN and CDR2 is SYDVKM in the germline V gene. CDR3 in DNA: TGTGCCAGCAGGCCCGGTGGGGCCAACGTCCTGACTTTC. This sequence encodes CASRPGGANVLTF.

This clonotype was detected only a few times. J is TRBJ2-3 and V is TRBV18; TRBD2 matches at 8 bases. The V segment lost 4 bases and the J segment 4 bases; nucleotides outside the gene matches: 7. In germline, CDR1 is KGHSH, CDR2 LQKENI. This CDR3 has 15 amino acids. The CDR3 reads CASSLSGRFADTQYF. CDR3 bases: TGTGCCAGCTCACTCAGCGGGAGATTCGCAGATACGCAGTATTTT.

This clonotype turned up a few times. The genes are TRBV7-2 and TRBJ2-3, with 9 bases fitting TRBD2. Germline CDR1 is SGHTA and CDR2 is FQGNSA. The trim removed 5 bases at V and 4 bases at J, leaving 10 bases unmatched. The CDR3 spans 16 residues. CDR3: CASSPMAGGLADTQYF. CDR3 nucleotides: TGTGCCAGCAGCCCGATGGCGGGAGGGCTAGCAGATACGCAGTATTTT.

At least ten counts were recorded for this clonotype. This chain joins TRBV5-1 and TRBJ1-1, with D unresolved. The CDR3 has 15 residues. From germline, CDR1 is SGHRS and CDR2 YFSETQ. With 0 bases removed from V and 3 bases from J, the gap between germline ends came to 12 bases. CDR3 DNA: TGCGCCAGCAGCTTGGGCGTCTCCGGGGACACTGAAGCTTTCTTT. Amino acids: CASSLGVSGDTEAFF.

The rearrangement uses TRBV6-5 and TRBJ2-7; the D is unclear. Per germline, CDR1 MNHEY and CDR2 SVGAGI. The V and J ends lost 6 bases and 3 bases respectively, with 6 bases between them. The CDR3 covers 11 residues. The CDR3 nucleotides read TGTGCCAGCAGACTGCACTACGAGCAGTACTTC. It is translated as CASRLHYEQYF.

Ten or more counts support this clonotype. This chain connects TRBV20-1 to TRBJ2-7; D call uncertain. Trimming removed 4 bases from V and 7 bases from J, with 11 bases in between. Germline values: CDR1 DFQATT, CDR2 SNEGSKA (reference sequence). This CDR3 has 11 residues. The CDR3 protein is CSATPLGEQYF. DNA for the CDR3: TGCAGTGCTACCCCCCTCGGGGAGCAGTACTTC.

This clonotype was detected many times. The chain uses TRBV11-3 and TRBJ2-1; 12 bases line up with TRBD2. The CDR3 covers 16 residues. Trimming took 4 bases from V and 6 from J; bases not matched to a gene: 7. Germline V gene lookup returns CDR1 SGHNT and CDR2 YENEEA. This CDR3 reads CASSSRTSGTSNEQFF. CDR3 DNA: TGTGCCAGCAGCTCTCGGACTAGCGGGACTTCCAATGAGCAGTTCTTC.

This clonotype was counted a few times. V and J are TRBV7-9 and TRBJ2-2; unclear D gene. Germline V CDR1 and CDR2: SEHNR, FQNEAQ (reference sequence). Trimming cost V 3 bases and J 1 base, with 9 bases left between them. The CDR3 runs 15 residues. The CDR3 spells CASSFENMNTGELFF. In nucleotides, the CDR3 is TGTGCCAGCAGCTTCGAAAACATGAACACCGGGGAGCTGTTTTTT.

This clonotype occurred a few times. The rearrangement links TRBV6-5 to TRBJ2-7; D is undetermined. The V gene lost 4 bases and the J gene lost 0 bases, with 10 bases spanning the gap. Looked up from germline, CDR1 is MNHEY and CDR2 is SVGAGI. There are 14 residues in the CDR3. The CDR3 protein is CASSSRPFSYEQYF. The CDR3 DNA is TGTGCCAGCAGTTCCCGGCCATTCTCCTACGAGCAGTACTTC.

This clonotype was recorded a few times. This chain uses TRBV2 with TRBJ1-1; D is ambiguous. CDR1 is SNHLY, CDR2 FYNNEI, per germline. The CDR3 is 14 residues long. Trimming removed 6 bases from V and 5 bases from J, with 16 bases in between. The CDR3 protein is CASRKGGEATEAFF. The CDR3 DNA sequence: TGTGCCAGCAGAAAAGGCGGGGAAGCGACTGAAGCTTTCTTT. Full variable domain (remainder filled in from reference TRBV2 and TRBJ1-1): EPEVTQTPSHQVTQMGQEVILRCVPISNHLYFYWYRQILGQKVEFLVSFYNNEISEKSEIFDDQFSVERPDGSNFTLKIRSTKLEDSAMYFCASRKGGEATEAFFGQGTRLTVV.